The text below deals with one TCR beta chain. Trimming removed 0 bases at V and 8 bases at J, with 14 bases between. Germline values: CDR1 SGHTA, CDR2 FQGNSA. The CDR3 runs 15 residues. This specimen comes from a study of beta chain features in type 1 diabetes. cDNA synthesis used the whole RNA isolate, giving expressed TCRB sequences. Sequencing used immunoSEQ multiplex PCR; TCRdb keeps in-frame clones, though not all of them. This sample has around 500,000 clones; roughly 31% occur once, and the top ten carry 0.065%. Sorted CD4+ subsets: naive, central memory, regulatory, stem cell-like memory (CD45RO/CCR7/CD25/CD127/CD95/CD27 panel).

This clonotype was sampled from a man aged 18 to 30 in good health. This chain uses TRBV7-2 with TRBJ2-1; D call uncertain. Source material: naive CD4+ T cells from blood. The CDR3 bases are TGTGCCAGCAGCTTAGCGGTTTCTCGGAACTATGAGCAGTTCTTC. As protein: CASSLAVSRNYEQFF.